This TCR beta chain was retrieved from a study of shared clonotypes between healthy human individuals. Notes on the study in general: When compared with the clonotypes that were shared by all four sorted-subset donors, the non-shared clonotypes turned out to have lower generation probabilities. Naive subsets generally exceeded memory subsets in estimated richness. Blood alone was sampled, and tissue repertoires likely differ.

A word on this clone: Its antigen remains unknown.

Generated by immunoSEQ multiplex PCR, the TCRdb table keeps only in-frame clones and is missing some. The data show a few hundred thousand clones, 97% seen once. This receptor was identified in a woman between 25 and 40 years old in good health. The source material was naive CD4+ T cells sorted from blood. The subset was: CD45RA+ positively selected.

The CDR3 is CAISQRDGLSYEQYF. The CDR3, as DNA: TGTGCCATCAGTCAACGGGACGGGCTATCCTACGAGCAGTACTTC. This chain connects TRBV10-3 to TRBJ2-7; the D gene could be TRBD1 or TRBD2 (5 bases each). The length of the CDR3 is 15 residues. Between the trimmed V and J ends, which lost 5 bases and 1 base, there was a span of 15 bases. CDR1 is ENHRY, CDR2 SYGVKD, per germline.